A selection of T cell receptor beta chains follows, all from one sample in a study of cytomegalovirus exposure and HLA in healthy donors. Some clones are missing from TCRdb's copy, which holds only in-frame ones; the method was immunoSEQ multiplex PCR. The sample lists 220,000 or so clones, roughly 83% occurring once. The material sequenced was PBMCs. The receptors were gathered from a woman aged 25 to 45 in good health and CMV-seropositive. CDR3s include the opening cysteine and the closing phenylalanine or tryptophan.

>TRBV10-3
CAIRGTANYGYTF
>TRBV5-6
CASSSLRVGPGNYGYTF
>TRBV11-2
CASSLGGGAYEQYF
>TRBV7-2
CASSPRAVRWGEEQYF
>TRBV11-3
CASSLPWSQETQYF
>TRBV2
CASSGRDEQYF
>TRBV19
CATGSTGTDPYGYTF
>TRBV6-5
CASRRTGAVTEAFF
>TRBV27
CASSFGGRGTDTQYF
>TRBV30
CAWSVGDTREAFF
>TRBV28
CASSLRGPTDTQYF
>TRBV7-3
CASSMTGEETQYF
>TRBV6-5
CASSYGLSSYNEQFF
>TRBV5-5
CASSLFGQGAWSTEAFF
>TRBV2
CASTVMNTEAFF
>TRBV28
CASKGDERPQYF
>TRBV28
CASSFLLEIPAYEQYF
>TRBV18
CASSPGQSTSGANVLTF
>TRBV4-1
CASSQPGTSGIYEQYF
>TRBV6-5
CASSMQGSTDTQYF
>TRBV7-3
CASSPMGEGLDEQFF
>TRBV5-6
CASSLSVGREGPYNEQFF
>TRBV11-3
CASSLIAGTYEQYF
>TRBV30
CAWSKVKLFF
>TRBV27
CASSLSSTYEQYF
>TRBV20-1
CSAALDRGAFF
>TRBV19
CASSIVSGQPQHF
>TRBV7-3
CASSLTGDSSYNEQFF
>TRBV28
CASSLTRGSYEQYF
>TRBV5-1
CASSFVGTNTEAFF
>TRBV11-2
CASSSFDGYEQYF
>TRBV28
CASIGSLGQIYGYTF
>TRBV5-1
CASSLENRYGYTF
>TRBV2
CASSEEGRSHTIYF
>TRBV28
CASSLFGRSNEKLFF
>TRBV27
CASSLYGSYEQFF
>TRBV5-1
CASSGLQGVADTQYF
>TRBV2
CASSDEPSGANVLTF
>TRBV5-1
CASRDTGGNIYEQFF
>TRBV19
CASTGQGAPYNEQFF
>TRBV6-4
CASSEAGEADTQYF